The 13 T cell receptor beta chains in this list originate from one sample, sequenced in a study of T-cell reconstitution after alpha-beta-depleted transplantation in children. This sample's TCRbeta library carried unique molecular identifier barcodes. Each CDR3 protein gets one entry after TCRdb re-called the PCR reads with MiXCR. The sample consists of 80,000 to 100,000 distinct CDR3 sequences, 23% of them appearing once. This specimen was PBMCs, taken before TCRalphabeta/CD19-depleted stem cell transplant. These receptors were collected from a boy aged 2-9 years with acute lymphoblastic leukemia, due to receive a stem cell transplant.

In DNA form, the CDR3 reads TGTGCCAGCAGTTACTCAACAGGGACTAACTATGGCTACACCTTC. Protein: CASSYSTGTNYGYTF. The chain uses TRBV6-5 and TRBJ1-2, with D perhaps TRBD1 (6 bases). Trimming left V 0 bases short and J 0 bases short, with 8 bases between. Germline V gives CDR1 MNHEY, CDR2 SVGAGI. The CDR3 has 15 amino acids.

This clonotype has just one count. This chain connects TRBV7-2 to TRBJ2-6; TRBD1 aligns across 11 bases. The V gene end was trimmed by 0 bases and the J gene end by 2 bases; junction bases not matched to a gene: 9. The CDR3 is 20 residues long. The germline V gene encodes CDR1 SGHTA and CDR2 FQGNSA. CDR3 in DNA: TGTGCCAGCAGCTTAGCTGGGTTCGGACAGGGGGCGCCTGGGGCCAACGTCCTGACTTTC. This translates into CASSLAGFGQGAPGANVLTF.

This chain connects TRBV6-5 to TRBJ2-3; D gene uncertain. The V gene's germline CDR1 is MNHEY and CDR2 SVGAGI. V lost 4 bases and J lost 0, with 14 bases in between. The CDR3 runs 16 residues. The CDR3 spells CASSFGATGSTDTQYF. CDR3 DNA: TGTGCCAGCAGTTTCGGCGCCACTGGGAGCACAGATACGCAGTATTTT.

This clonotype was counted a few times. J is TRBJ2-5 and V is TRBV29-1; 9 nucleotides align to TRBD2. CDR3 size: 18 residues. The J segment lost 5 bases and the V segment lost 5 bases, leaving 21 bases of the junction unmatched. In germline, CDR1 is SQVTM, CDR2 ANQGSEA. The CDR3 DNA is TGCAGCGTTTCACCTCTGACTAGCGGAGGGGCGGGGTGGGAGACCCAGTACTTC. Translation gives CSVSPLTSGGAGWETQYF.

The chain is built from TRBV5-1 and TRBJ2-2, with 8 bases identical to TRBD2. The germline gives CDR1 SGHRS, CDR2 YFSETQ. Trimming cost V 5 bases and J 6 bases; bases outside gene matches: 9. The CDR3 has 15 amino acids. As DNA, the CDR3 is TGCGCCAGCAGGGCAACCGGGACTAGGTCCGGGGAGCTGTTTTTT. Its protein product is CASRATGTRSGELFF.

This chain uses TRBV6-4 with TRBJ2-3; 7 nucleotides match TRBD2. Trimming took 3 bases from V and 0 from J; bases not matched to a gene: 3. The CDR3 contains 15 residues. The germline V gene has CDR1 MRHNA and CDR2 SNTAGT. CDR3 bases: TGTGCCAGCAGTGAGGTAGCGGGTAGCACAGATACGCAGTATTTT. Translating it yields CASSEVAGSTDTQYF.

This chain joins TRBV3-1 and TRBJ2-7; a possible D gene is TRBD1 (5 bases). V shed 4 bases and J shed 4 bases, with 11 bases lying between them. CDR3 length: 13 residues. CDR1 and CDR2 (germline): LGHDT, YNNKEL (reference sequence). The CDR3 region has the DNA TGTGCCAGCAGCCCCAGCGACAGTTACGAGCAGTACTTC. It codes for CASSPSDSYEQYF.

V usage is TRBV5-1 and J usage is TRBJ2-3; a weak D match, TRBD2 (6 bases). The germline gives CDR1 SGHRS, CDR2 YFSETQ. V lost 4 bases to trimming and J lost 5 bases, with 17 bases between them. The CDR3 runs to 15 residues. The CDR3 DNA sequence: TGCGCCAGCAGCGCCTTAGCGGAGGCCATAGATACGCAGTATTTT. It codes for CASSALAEAIDTQYF.

This clonotype occurred a few times. V is TRBV6-1 and J is TRBJ2-2, with 12 bases identical to TRBD2. With 6 bases clipped from V and 5 bases from J, the junction kept 7 bases outside the gene matches. The CDR3 runs to 16 residues. Germline V lookup: CDR1 MNHNS, CDR2 SASEGT. The CDR3 here is CASRRLAGVRTGELFF. Here the CDR3 DNA reads TGTGCCAGCAGGCGACTAGCGGGAGTGAGAACCGGGGAGCTGTTTTTT.

This clonotype has a single count. The chain is built from TRBV12-3 or TRBV12-4 and TRBJ2-1; TRBD2 aligns across 9 bases. V shed 4 bases and J 5 bases; nucleotides not matched to a gene: 21. The CDR3 spans 20 residues. Written as DNA, the CDR3 is TGTGCCAGCAGTTCATCCCGACTCAGATCGGCTAGCGGGGAGAACAATGAGCAGTTCTTC. Protein product: CASSSSRLRSASGENNEQFF.

In this sample, this clonotype turned up a few times. The V gene is TRBV14, the J gene TRBJ1-2; D remains unclear. The CDR3 runs 16 residues. From germline, CDR1 is SGHDN and CDR2 FVKESK. Deletions cut 0 bases from V and 8 bases from J, with 19 bases between. The CDR3 DNA follows: TGTGCCAGCAGCCAAGACCCCAAGGGAAGGGCCCAAGGCTACACCTTC. As protein: CASSQDPKGRAQGYTF.

This clonotype was counted only a few times. This chain connects TRBV7-8 to TRBJ2-5, with D hard to call. CDR3 length: 15 amino acids. Germline CDR1 SGHVS, CDR2 FQNEAQ. Trimming left V 2 bases short and J 5 bases short, with 15 bases between. Here the CDR3 reads CASSLRGVPVETQYF. For the CDR3, the DNA is TGTGCCAGCAGCTTAAGAGGAGTGCCTGTGGAGACCCAGTACTTC. Drawing the rest from reference TRBV7-8 and TRBJ2-5, the complete variable domain is GAGVSQSPRYKVAKRGQDVALRCDPISGHVSLFWYQQALGQGPEFLTYFQNEAQLDKSGLPSDRFFAERPEGSVSTLKIQRTQQEDSAVYLCASSLRGVPVETQYFGPGTRLLVL.

The chain combines TRBV4-3 with TRBJ1-6, with D perhaps TRBD1 (5 bases). Trimming cost V 0 bases and J 5 bases, with 11 bases left between them. There are 16 residues in the CDR3. Germline CDR1 reads LGHNA; CDR2 reads YSLEER. The chain's CDR3 is CASSQDRGRDNSPLHF. The CDR3 DNA sequence: TGCGCCAGCAGCCAAGACCGGGGCAGGGATAATTCACCCCTCCACTTT.